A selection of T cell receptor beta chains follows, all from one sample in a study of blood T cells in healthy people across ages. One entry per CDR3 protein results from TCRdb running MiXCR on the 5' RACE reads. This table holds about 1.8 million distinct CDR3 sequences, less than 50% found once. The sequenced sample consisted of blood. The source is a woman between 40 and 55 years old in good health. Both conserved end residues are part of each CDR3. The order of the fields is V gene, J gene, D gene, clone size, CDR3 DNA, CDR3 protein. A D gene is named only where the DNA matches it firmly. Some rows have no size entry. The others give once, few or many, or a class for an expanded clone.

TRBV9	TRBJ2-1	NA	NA	TGTGCCAGCAGCGTAGCTTCGATCCCCTACAATGAGCAGTTCTTC	CASSVASIPYNEQFF
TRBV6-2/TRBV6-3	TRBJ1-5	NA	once	TGTGCCAGCAGTTACGTCTCAGGGAGAGGGCAGCCCCAGCATTTT	CASSYVSGRGQPQHF
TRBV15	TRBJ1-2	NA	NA	TGTGCCACCAGCAGAGGTGACGGACGTGGCTACACCTTC	CATSRGDGRGYTF
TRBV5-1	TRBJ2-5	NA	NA	TGCGCCAGCAGCTTGCGGGCCAGTGACCAAGAGACCCAGTACTTC	CASSLRASDQETQYF
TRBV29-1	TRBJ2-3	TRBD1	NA	TGCAGCGCAACGACAGGGCCTGGCGCAGAGACGCAGTATTTT	CSATTGPGAETQYF
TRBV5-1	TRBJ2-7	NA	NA	TGCGCCAGCAGCTTGGTAGTGTTCGGCGGTGGCCCCAGCTCCTACGAGCAGTACTTC	CASSLVVFGGGPSSYEQYF
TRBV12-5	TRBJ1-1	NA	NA	TGTGCTAGTGGTTTGGAGGGAATGAACACTGAAGCTTTCTTT	CASGLEGMNTEAFF
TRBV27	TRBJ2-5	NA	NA	TGTGCCAGCAGGGCGTCTAACCCAGAGACCCAGTACTTC	CASRASNPETQYF
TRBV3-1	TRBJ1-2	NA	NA	TGTGCCAGCAGCCAAGATCGAAGGGGAATCAATGGCTACACCTTC	CASSQDRRGINGYTF
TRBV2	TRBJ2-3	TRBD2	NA	TGTGCCAGCAGTAAGAGGACTAGCGTCGGGGTATCTGATACGCAGTATTTT	CASSKRTSVGVSDTQYF
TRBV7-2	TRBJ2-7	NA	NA	TGTGCCAGCAGCTTAGAAAATTTGCGTCAAGGGGAGCAGTACTTC	CASSLENLRQGEQYF
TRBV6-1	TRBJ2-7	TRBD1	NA	TGTGCCAGCAGTGAAGCGGGACAGACGGCAAAATACGAGCAGTACTTC	CASSEAGQTAKYEQYF
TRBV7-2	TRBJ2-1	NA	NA	TGTGCCAGCAGCGCAGCGGGACAGTTAGAGACCCAGTTCTTC	CASSAAGQLETQFF
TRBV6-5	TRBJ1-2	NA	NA	TGTGCCAGCAGTTACCTCGACCGTAACTATGGCTACACCTTC	CASSYLDRNYGYTF
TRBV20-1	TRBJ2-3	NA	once	TGCGGTGCTAACCGACAGCAGGCAGATACGCAGTATTTT	CGANRQQADTQYF
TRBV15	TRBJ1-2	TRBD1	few	TGTGCCACCAGCAGAGCAGGGGACAGGAGAGCCTATGGCTACACCTTC	CATSRAGDRRAYGYTF
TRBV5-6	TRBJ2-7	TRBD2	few	TGTGCCAGCAGCCCAGAAGCGGGGAGCTCCTACAATGAGCAGTACTTC	CASSPEAGSSYNEQYF
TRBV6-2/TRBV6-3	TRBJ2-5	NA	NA	TGTGCCAGCAGCAAGTACAGGGTAATGGGGGAGACCCAGTACTTC	CASSKYRVMGETQYF
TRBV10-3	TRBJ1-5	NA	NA	NA	CAISEVWGAGNQPLHF
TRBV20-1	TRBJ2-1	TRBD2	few	TGCAGTGCTAAACGGGGGGGCCCCAATGAGCAGTTCTTC	CSAKRGGPNEQFF
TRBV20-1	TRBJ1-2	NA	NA	TGCAGTGCTAGAGACGGCGAGTATGGCTACACCTTC	CSARDGEYGYTF
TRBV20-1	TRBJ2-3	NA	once	TGCAGTGCTAGCGGGGGACCTCTGAGCACAGATACGCAGTATTTT	CSASGGPLSTDTQYF
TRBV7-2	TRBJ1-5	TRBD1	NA	TGTGCCAGCAGCTCCGGACAGGCCAGCTTTCAGCCCCAGCATTTT	CASSSGQASFQPQHF
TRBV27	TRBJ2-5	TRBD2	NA	TGTGCCAGCAGTTTCCGGACTAGCGGGGGAGCCGACCTAGAGACCCAGTACTTC	CASSFRTSGGADLETQYF
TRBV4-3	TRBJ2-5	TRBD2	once	TGCGCCAGCAGCCAAATCCCGGGGGGGATCAATGAGCAGTACTTC	CASSQIPGGINEQYF
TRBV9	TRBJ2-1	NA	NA	TGTGCCAGCAGCGCGAAACTATACAATGAGCAGTTCTTC	CASSAKLYNEQFF
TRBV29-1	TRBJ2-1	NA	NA	TGCAGCGTTGAATTCAGGGGAATTGCCTTCAATGAGCAGTTCTTC	CSVEFRGIAFNEQFF
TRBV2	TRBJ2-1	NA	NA	TGTGCCAGCAGTGAAGAGGCCGTTAACCTGCGGGTCAATGAGCAGTTCTTC	CASSEEAVNLRVNEQFF
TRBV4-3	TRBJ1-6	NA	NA	TGCGCCAGCAGCCAAATGGGGGCGGGAGCAGCGAATTCACCCCTCCACTTT	CASSQMGAGAANSPLHF
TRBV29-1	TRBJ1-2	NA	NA	TGCAGCGTTAGAATTCCTTCAGGGAGCGGTGGCTACACCTTC	CSVRIPSGSGGYTF
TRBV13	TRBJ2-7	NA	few	TGTGCCAGCAGCTCCGGGACCTCCGAGCAGTACTTC	CASSSGTSEQYF
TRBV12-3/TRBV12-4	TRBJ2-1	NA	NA	TGTGCCAGCAGTCCCCCAACTACGTCGAGCGGCTACAATGAGCAGTTCTTC	CASSPPTTSSGYNEQFF
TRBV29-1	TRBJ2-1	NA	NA	TGCAGCGGTGATGGGGCGGGTCCCAATGAGCAGTTCTTC	CSGDGAGPNEQFF
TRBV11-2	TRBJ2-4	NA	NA	TGTGCCAGCAGCCCCTCGGGGATTACCCTTATAGGCAAAAACATTCAGTACTTC	CASSPSGITLIGKNIQYF
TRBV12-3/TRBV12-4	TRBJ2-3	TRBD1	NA	TGTGCCAGCAGTTCCACCGGGACAGGGAGGGGAGATACGCAGTATTTT	CASSSTGTGRGDTQYF
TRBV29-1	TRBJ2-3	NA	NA	TGCAGCGTTGAAAGGACAGGGAGGGGTACAGATACGCAGTATTTT	CSVERTGRGTDTQYF
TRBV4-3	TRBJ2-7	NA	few	TGCGCCAGCAGCCAAGAAGAGGAATACGAGCAGTACTTC	CASSQEEEYEQYF
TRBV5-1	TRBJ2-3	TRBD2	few	TGCGCCAGCAGAGGGGGACTAGCGGGGAGCACAGATACGCAGTATTTT	CASRGGLAGSTDTQYF
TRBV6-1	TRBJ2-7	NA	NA	TGTGCCAGCAGGTCAGGGGATCCATACGAGCAGTACTTC	CASRSGDPYEQYF
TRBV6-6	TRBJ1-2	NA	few	TGTGCCAGCAGTGTGTCGACAGAAACCTATGGCTACACCTTC	CASSVSTETYGYTF
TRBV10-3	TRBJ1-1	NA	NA	TGTGCCACACAAGACGGGGGACCTGAAGCTTTCTTT	CATQDGGPEAFF
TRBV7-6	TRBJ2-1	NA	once	TGTGCCAGCACCCTGGGTTCGAGAGGGACGACCGGGGAGCTGTTCTTC	CASTLGSRGTTGELFF
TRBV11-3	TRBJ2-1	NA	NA	TGTGCCAGCAGCTTAAGGGGGTTACATGATGAGCAGTTCTTC	CASSLRGLHDEQFF
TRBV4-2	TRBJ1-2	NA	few	TGTGCCAGCAGCCAAGAGCACAGGTCGCTCTATGGCTACACCTTC	CASSQEHRSLYGYTF
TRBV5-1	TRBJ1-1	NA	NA	TGCGCCAGCAGCTTGCGGAAGAACACTGAAGCTTTCTTT	CASSLRKNTEAFF
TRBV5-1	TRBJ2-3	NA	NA	TGCGCCAGCAGCGGACAGTATAGCACAGATACGCAGTATTTT	CASSGQYSTDTQYF
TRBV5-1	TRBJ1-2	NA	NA	TGCGCCAGCAGCGGAAAGGGGCGCCGACACTATGGCTACACCTTC	CASSGKGRRHYGYTF
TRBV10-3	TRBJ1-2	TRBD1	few	TGTGCCATCAGTGAGTCTGGGGACAGTGGGAGCACCTTC	CAISESGDSGSTF
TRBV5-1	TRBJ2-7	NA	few	TGCGCCAGCAGCTCCTGGGACTTATCTGGCGAGCAGTACTTC	CASSSWDLSGEQYF
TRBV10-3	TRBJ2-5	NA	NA	TGTGCCACCAGTGAGGAGTCGTATAGCCAAGAGACCCAGTACTTC	CATSEESYSQETQYF
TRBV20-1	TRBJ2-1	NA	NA	TGCAGGGCTATAGGGTCGGGCCTTTACAATGAGCAGTTCTTC	CRAIGSGLYNEQFF
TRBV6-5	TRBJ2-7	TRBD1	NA	TGTGCCAGCAGTTACCTATTCGCCGGCAGGGGGTTACCCTACGAGCAGTACTTC	CASSYLFAGRGLPYEQYF
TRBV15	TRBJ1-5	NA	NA	TGTGCCACCAGCAGGACGGGGGCTCGCAATCAGCCCCAGCATTTT	CATSRTGARNQPQHF
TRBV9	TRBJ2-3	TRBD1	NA	TGTGCCAGCAGCGGCCGGGACAGAATCACAGATACGCAGTATTTT	CASSGRDRITDTQYF
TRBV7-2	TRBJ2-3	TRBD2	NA	TGTGCCAGCAGCTTAAATAGCGGGGGAGGGCAGTATTTT	CASSLNSGGGQYF
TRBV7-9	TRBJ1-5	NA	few	TGTGCCAGCAGCCGCGACACCAATCAGCCCCAGCATTTT	CASSRDTNQPQHF
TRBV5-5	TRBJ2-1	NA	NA	TGTGCCAGCAGCTCCAGGCTTGCTCGGGACAATGAGCAGTTCTTC	CASSSRLARDNEQFF
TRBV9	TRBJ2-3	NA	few	TGTGCCAGCAGCGTAGATAGACTAGAAGGGACAGATACGCAGTATTTT	CASSVDRLEGTDTQYF
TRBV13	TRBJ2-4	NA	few	TGTGCCAGCAGCTCCCCCTCAGAGGGCAAAAACATTCAGTACTTC	CASSSPSEGKNIQYF
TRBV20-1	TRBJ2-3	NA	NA	TGCAGTGCTAGAGGGGGGACCGGGGCAGGGGATACGCAGTATTTT	CSARGGTGAGDTQYF